Listed below are T cell receptor beta chains from one sample, sequenced in a study of post-analysis software for immune sequencing data. TCRdb reprocessed the PCR reads via MiXCR and lists one record per CDR3 protein. The sample lists around 500,000 distinct CDR3 sequences, around 36% occurring once. The sequencing sample was made of blood. The source is a girl younger than 18 with multiple sclerosis. Each CDR3 is given without its conserved first and last residue. The listing skips clone size in some rows; elsewhere it reads once, few, many or a size class.

clone_size: -; j_call: TRBJ1-2; v_call: TRBV15; cdr3_aa: ATSPPGQVFGYT
clone_size: -; j_call: TRBJ2-7; v_call: TRBV24-1; cdr3_aa: ATSDMDRVGHYEQY
clone_size: few; j_call: TRBJ2-1; v_call: TRBV10-3; cdr3_aa: AISGSGTGAEQF
clone_size: few; j_call: TRBJ1-1; v_call: TRBV12-3/TRBV12-4; cdr3_aa: ASSPVFPGVGITEAF
clone_size: once; j_call: TRBJ2-2; v_call: TRBV12-3/TRBV12-4; cdr3_aa: ASSLVGGPGELF
clone_size: few; j_call: TRBJ2-7; v_call: TRBV27; cdr3_aa: ASSPDRDRGFHEQY
clone_size: -; j_call: TRBJ1-5; v_call: TRBV20-1; cdr3_aa: SARGPGTGSNQPQH
clone_size: few; j_call: TRBJ2-1; v_call: TRBV4-2; cdr3_aa: ASSQGTSGGQEQF
clone_size: -; j_call: TRBJ1-2; v_call: TRBV6-1; cdr3_aa: ASSAWALDGKVGYT
clone_size: -; j_call: TRBJ1-4; v_call: TRBV20-1; cdr3_aa: SASVQGGEKLF
clone_size: -; j_call: TRBJ1-1; v_call: TRBV7-8; cdr3_aa: ASSLALWGLGNEAF
clone_size: -; j_call: TRBJ2-3; v_call: TRBV7-2; cdr3_aa: ASSLAHGPDTQY
clone_size: -; j_call: TRBJ1-1; v_call: TRBV10-3; cdr3_aa: AISESAGTEAF
clone_size: -; j_call: TRBJ2-5; v_call: TRBV7-2; cdr3_aa: ASSSGLAVQETQY
clone_size: few; j_call: TRBJ1-2; v_call: TRBV19; cdr3_aa: ASSTGQLYT
clone_size: -; j_call: TRBJ1-4; v_call: TRBV5-1; cdr3_aa: ASSEWSNEKLF
clone_size: -; j_call: -; v_call: TRBV5-1; cdr3_aa: TSSLGEDGGETQY
clone_size: -; j_call: TRBJ1-6; v_call: TRBV6-6; cdr3_aa: ASSTPGDRDSPLH
clone_size: -; j_call: TRBJ1-2; v_call: TRBV5-1; cdr3_aa: ASSSDRGHYGCT
clone_size: -; j_call: TRBJ2-7; v_call: TRBV28; cdr3_aa: ASSPSRVSYEQY
clone_size: -; j_call: TRBJ1-2; v_call: TRBV6-6; cdr3_aa: VSSYWGRSYGYT
clone_size: -; j_call: TRBJ1-2; v_call: TRBV10-2; cdr3_aa: ASSAPEGAVGYT
clone_size: few; j_call: TRBJ2-5; v_call: TRBV5-1; cdr3_aa: ASNEASGEETQY
clone_size: -; j_call: TRBJ1-2; v_call: TRBV6-5; cdr3_aa: ASSYSRQGFNYGYT
clone_size: few; j_call: TRBJ2-1; v_call: TRBV4-2; cdr3_aa: ASSQELARYNEQF
clone_size: -; j_call: TRBJ1-2; v_call: TRBV25-1; cdr3_aa: ASSEIGSGPQYGYT
clone_size: -; j_call: TRBJ1-1; v_call: TRBV20-1; cdr3_aa: SSNSGASNTEAF
clone_size: -; j_call: TRBJ1-2; v_call: TRBV7-8; cdr3_aa: ARSPQLDRDYGYT
clone_size: -; j_call: TRBJ2-7; v_call: TRBV12-3/TRBV12-4; cdr3_aa: ASRKDRYNEQY
clone_size: -; j_call: TRBJ2-1; v_call: TRBV7-2; cdr3_aa: ASSLTSGVGDEQF
clone_size: -; j_call: -; v_call: TRBV20-1; cdr3_aa: SASSPTRSETQY
clone_size: -; j_call: -; v_call: TRBV24-1; cdr3_aa: ATRETGGEETQY
clone_size: -; j_call: TRBJ1-5; v_call: TRBV4-1; cdr3_aa: ASSPLRGEPKPQH
clone_size: -; j_call: TRBJ2-1; v_call: TRBV7-9; cdr3_aa: ASSLALVVGDEQF
clone_size: many; j_call: TRBJ2-6; v_call: TRBV10-2; cdr3_aa: ASSGVGGSGANVLT